This TCR beta chain originates from a study of neoadjuvant anti-PD-1 for oral cavity cancer (TCRdb year 2021). Regarding the research as a whole: Patients mostly received three to four biweekly doses of nivolumab at 3 mg/kg before curative-intent surgical resection. A fourth nivolumab dose was given around day 43 to patients without progression, and definitive surgical resection was performed in those patients on days 50-56. Under RECIST 1.1, a patient counted as a responder if showing complete response, partial response or stable disease, and as a non-responder if showing progression. There were about a dozen patients in the parent correlative cohort, and the response rate was around 30%. Broad study findings and their caveats: The TCR analyses had only three patients in each response group, and the authors called for validation in larger cohorts. After neoadjuvant nivolumab, non-responders showed significantly higher T cell clonality (Gini index) in PBMCs than responders did. Higher pretreatment blood TCRbeta clonality and lower post-treatment tumor TCRbeta clonality were correlated with higher pretreatment blood Treg/Th17 ratios.

The time point tag for this specimen amounts to: before neoadjuvant nivolumab. The patients had newly diagnosed stage II-IVA oral cavity squamous cell carcinoma and had not received any prior systemic or radiation treatment. Everyone in the cohort had locally advanced, HPV-negative oral cavity squamous cell carcinoma. No culture maintenance or expansion was done, as the peripheral blood mononuclear cells went straight to analysis. The samples were obtained from a longitudinal correlative study of a single-arm phase II trial testing neoadjuvant nivolumab in oral cavity squamous cell carcinoma. Genomic DNA-based TCRbeta sequencing was performed on subject-matched pre- and post-treatment PBMCs and tumors from three responders and three non-responders. Peripheral blood mononuclear cells were collected before nivolumab treatment and were collected again after treatment, at the time of surgery. Genomic DNA was isolated from PBMCs using the Maxwell RSC DNA from Cells kit.

The CDR3, from cysteine to phenylalanine, totals 13 residues. Only the CDR3 region is kept as DNA, spanning 39 bases read in frame from base 1. Reading the germline V gene gives CDR1 MDHEN and CDR2 SYDVKM. The germline ends are 7 bases apart after V is trimmed by 5 bases and J by 3 bases. For deep sequencing, each PBMC sample was run in six replicates, with libraries mostly built from roughly 460 ng of input genomic DNA. The immunoSEQ hsTCRbeta kit was used to prepare TCRbeta libraries, following the manufacturer's instructions. An Illumina NovaSeq 6000 S4 flow cell was used to sequence the final libraries, which had first been combined to 3 nM. As for the authors' bioinformatics: The immunoSEQ Analyzer handled quality control and preprocessing of the raw data. The analysis was restricted to productive rearrangements, with each unique CDR3 amino acid sequence defining a clonotype. Repertoire clonality was estimated as the Gini-Simpson index, computed with the R package tcR. Student's t test was used to compare Gini indices, while Pearson correlation assessed associations with tumor size change. Not all clones reach the TCRdb copy of this immuneACCESS table, which keeps in-frame sequences only. Checked studies attribute under half of the gap to unresolved V genes and leave the rest unexplained. V and J calls and clone size are given by that table; D and trimming were obtained from the DNA. The sample data list thousands of clones, and 60% to 80% of these were observed just once. The ten largest clones take up about 3% of the sample.

Note on this clone: The antigen this receptor binds is unknown. Base qualities were left out, and no much larger clone turns up one base away.

The receptor was isolated from a person aged 35-79 years with oral cavity squamous cell carcinoma. The material was PBMCs, obtained before nivolumab (anti-PD-1) treatment. The rearranged segments are TRBV28 and TRBJ2-2, with the D segment identity uncertain. At the DNA level, the sequence is TGTGCCAGCAGTCGGACGTACACCGGGGAGCTGTTTTTT. Its translation reads: CASSRTYTGELFF.